This TCR beta chain originates from a study of blood T cell repertoires in COVID-19. Overall study context: Whether acute or convalescent, the COVID-19 samples came from the United States, Italy and Spain. T cells, B-cell-depleted T cells, or PBMCs provided the cDNA or gDNA that served as material.

In the original processing: Researchers report that nucleated cell counts were estimated from reference gene primer amplification. Libraries were prepared by immunoSEQ multiplex PCR; TCRdb keeps only in-frame clonotypes and omits some of them. That table is the source of V, J and clone size, and D and trimming were worked out from the DNA. The profile shows more than 65,000 clones, about four fifths of them singletons. The V and J ends lost 6 bases and 7 bases respectively, with 18 bases between them. The germline CDR1 and CDR2 sequences are MNHEY and SVGAGI. The CDR3 extends over 14 amino acids. The chain joins TRBV6-5 to TRBJ1-2, with D possibly TRBD1 on 5 matching bases. Material: peripheral blood. This TCR was sampled from a woman over 75 with acute or convalescent COVID-19. CDR3 sequence reads: CASSPVDARGGYTF. CDR3 DNA sequence: TGTGCCAGCAGCCCCGTGGATGCAAGGGGTGGCTACACCTTC.